The 31 T cell receptor beta chains in this list originate from one sample, sequenced in a study of technical replicates of blood from several donors. The data were produced by immunoSEQ multiplex PCR, yet TCRdb's version contains in-frame clones alone and is incomplete. Counted here are some 99,000 clones, 95% occurring once; the ten biggest clones make up around 0.21%. What was sequenced was T cells isolated from PBMCs. The receptors originated from a human donor in good health.

The J gene is TRBJ1-2, the V gene TRBV18; TRBD1 agrees at 7 bases. The trim removed 3 bases at V and 6 bases at J, leaving 4 bases unmatched. CDR1 is KGHSH and CDR2 is LQKENI in the germline V gene. The CDR3 has 13 residues. This CDR3 reads CASSPTGKDGYTF. CDR3 in DNA: TGTGCCAGCTCACCGACAGGGAAGGATGGCTACACCTTC. The variable domain in full, with the rest retrieved from reference TRBV18 and TRBJ1-2, is NAGVMQNPRHLVRRRGQEARLRCSPMKGHSHVYWYRQLPEEGLKFMVYLQKENIIDESGMPKERFSAEFPKEGPSILRIQQVVRGDSAAYFCASSPTGKDGYTFGSGTRLTVV.

This chain connects TRBV5-1 to TRBJ2-1, with 12 nucleotides matching TRBD2. The CDR3 has 15 residues. CDR1 SGHRS and CDR2 YFSETQ come from the germline V gene. V trimming: 2 bases; J trimming: 6 bases; junction bases outside the gene matches: 3. CDR3 DNA sequence: TGCGCCAGCAGCTTTCTAGCGGGGGGGAGCAATGAGCAGTTCTTC. Translated, it gives CASSFLAGGSNEQFF.

This clone is a singleton in its sample. The gene calls are TRBV11-1 and TRBJ2-1; 11 bases align to TRBD2. V shed 6 bases, J shed 9 bases, and the junction held 16 bases outside the gene matches. Germline V gene sequence: CDR1 SGHAT, CDR2 FQDESV (reference sequence). The CDR3 is 17 residues long. CDR3: CASSPPRLAGRASEQFF. In nucleotides, the CDR3 is TGTGCCAGCAGTCCACCGCGACTAGCGGGACGAGCGAGTGAGCAGTTCTTC.

This clone appeared a single time. This chain links TRBV18 with TRBJ2-3; 10 bases are shared with TRBD2. The CDR3 spans 16 residues. V gave up 5 bases and J gave up 5 bases; unmatched junction bases: 10. CDR1 is KGHSH and CDR2 is LQKENI in the germline V gene. DNA for the CDR3: TGTGCCAGCTCAACAACCGGACTAGCGGTACAAGATACGCAGTATTTT. It specifies CASSTTGLAVQDTQYF.

The chain employs TRBV12-5 and TRBJ2-2, with D perhaps TRBD2 (6 bases). The CDR3 runs 16 residues. V lost 5 bases, J lost 0 bases, and 13 bases lay in between. Germline values: CDR1 LGHNT, CDR2 FRNRAP. CDR3 coding DNA: TGTGCTAGTGGTCCCCGGTGGAGGGCGAACACCGGGGAGCTGTTTTTT. Translated: CASGPRWRANTGELFF.

The CDR3 bases are TGTGCCAGCAGTAATCCCGGGACAGGGATAGGTGGCTACACCTTC. Encoded protein: CASSNPGTGIGGYTF. V usage is TRBV6-6 and J usage is TRBJ1-2, with 9 bases identical to TRBD1. The V segment lost 5 bases and the J segment 7 bases; nucleotides outside the gene matches: 11. Germline V lookup: CDR1 MNHNY, CDR2 SVGAGI (reference sequence). This CDR3 has 15 amino acids.

V and J are TRBV19 and TRBJ1-4; D gene ambiguous. Germline CDR1 is LNHDA and CDR2 is SQIVND (reference sequence). The CDR3 spans 15 residues. The V gene lost 3 bases and the J gene lost 7 bases, with 15 bases spanning the gap. The CDR3 sequence: CASSIFRPGVEKLFF. CDR3 coding DNA: TGTGCCAGTAGTATTTTTCGGCCCGGGGTTGAAAAACTGTTTTTT. Full variable domain (remainder filled in from reference TRBV19 and TRBJ1-4): DGGITQSPKYLFRKEGQNVTLSCEQNLNHDAMYWYRQDPGQGLRLIYYSQIVNDFQKGDIAEGYSVSREKKESFPLTVTSAQKNPTAFYLCASSIFRPGVEKLFFGSGTQLSVL.

The CDR3 spells CASSQPTPPNYGYTF. Here the CDR3 DNA reads TGCGCCAGCAGCCAACCTACCCCCCCAAACTATGGCTACACCTTC. The chain combines TRBV4-1 with TRBJ1-2; D gene uncertain. The length of the CDR3 is 15 residues. Germline CDR1 is MGHRA and CDR2 is YSYEKL. V shed 2 bases and J shed 2 bases, with 12 bases lying between them.

V usage is TRBV28 and J usage is TRBJ1-2; possibly TRBD1 for D (5 bases). Germline V lookup: CDR1 MDHEN, CDR2 SYDVKM. The CDR3 is 15 residues long. Trimming took 2 bases from V and 4 from J, leaving 14 bases between them. The DNA for the CDR3 is TGTGCCAGCAGTTTAGGGGAAGGGGTTCCCTATGGCTACACCTTC. Its protein product is CASSLGEGVPYGYTF.

The rearrangement joins TRBV4-1 to TRBJ2-7, with 11 bases aligning to TRBD2. V lost 4 bases and J lost 1; bases outside the gene matches: 3. The germline V gene has CDR1 MGHRA and CDR2 YSYEKL. The CDR3 has 15 residues. The CDR3 loop is CASSLGTSGSYEQYF. CDR3 in DNA: TGCGCCAGCAGCCTCGGGACTAGCGGATCCTACGAGCAGTACTTC.

This chain connects TRBV11-2 to TRBJ1-2; TRBD1 matches at 9 bases. The CDR3 sequence is 12 residues long. J gave up 7 bases and V 5 bases, and 2 bases lay outside the gene matches. Per germline, CDR1 SGHAT and CDR2 FQNNGV. In nucleotides, the CDR3 is TGTGCCAGCAGCGCGGGACAGGGTGGCTACACCTTC. Translated, it gives CASSAGQGGYTF.

V gene TRBV7-9 combines with J gene TRBJ2-7; maybe TRBD1 (5 bases). Germline V CDR1 and CDR2: SEHNR, FQNEAQ (reference sequence). V dropped 2 bases and J dropped 0 bases, with 11 bases sitting between them. CDR3 length equals 15 residues. Here the CDR3 reads CASSLLGAGSYEQYF. The CDR3, as DNA: TGTGCCAGCAGCTTATTAGGGGCAGGCTCCTACGAGCAGTACTTC.

This chain uses TRBV5-4 with TRBJ1-1, with D maybe TRBD1 (6 bases). Germline loops: CDR1 SGHNT, CDR2 YYREEE (reference sequence). The V gene lost 7 bases and the J gene lost 1 base, with 14 bases spanning the gap. The CDR3 spans 14 residues. CDR3 nucleotides: TGTGCCAGCGCCAGGGGTTACTGGAACACTGAAGCTTTCTTT. Translation: CASARGYWNTEAFF.

The chain employs TRBV7-8 and TRBJ2-2, with TRBD1 as a possible D gene (6 bases). Germline CDR1 is SGHVS and CDR2 is FQNEAQ. The V and J ends lost 5 bases and 7 bases respectively, with 14 bases between them. This CDR3 has 14 amino acids. The CDR3 sequence is CASSLQGSHGELFF. CDR3 in DNA: TGTGCCAGCAGCCTCCAGGGGAGTCACGGGGAGCTGTTTTTT. The whole variable domain, remainder taken from reference TRBV7-8 and TRBJ2-2, is GAGVSQSPRYKVAKRGQDVALRCDPISGHVSLFWYQQALGQGPEFLTYFQNEAQLDKSGLPSDRFFAERPEGSVSTLKIQRTQQEDSAVYLCASSLQGSHGELFFGEGSRLTVL.

This chain links TRBV6-5 with TRBJ2-3; 9 positions match TRBD1. With V trimmed by 2 bases and J by 3 bases, 3 bases remained unmatched. Germline values: CDR1 MNHEY, CDR2 SVGAGI. This CDR3 comprises 15 residues. The CDR3 loop is CASSYQGTGTDTQYF. As DNA, the CDR3 is TGTGCCAGCAGTTACCAGGGGACAGGGACAGATACGCAGTATTTT.

This chain joins TRBV14 and TRBJ2-3; tentative D call: TRBD1 (6 bases). The germline gives CDR1 SGHDN, CDR2 FVKESK. The V and J ends lost 1 base and 1 base respectively, with 12 bases between them. The CDR3 has 16 residues. The CDR3 region is CASSQGAGAGTDTQYF. Written as DNA, the CDR3 is TGTGCCAGCAGCCAAGGGGCAGGGGCCGGCACAGATACGCAGTATTTT.

The chain joins TRBV5-4 to TRBJ1-2; D is perhaps TRBD1 (5 bases). CDR1 SGHNT and CDR2 YYREEE come from the germline V gene (reference sequence). The V and J ends lost 0 bases and 4 bases respectively, with 16 bases between them. The CDR3 spans 16 residues. As DNA, the CDR3 is TGTGCCAGCAGCTTGGCATCGGCAGGGTGGGGCTATGGCTACACCTTC. Its translation: CASSLASAGWGYGYTF. The entire variable domain, with the rest obtained from reference TRBV5-4 and TRBJ1-2, is as follows: ETGVTQSPTHLIKTRGQQVTLRCSSQSGHNTVSWYQQALGQGPQFIFQYYREEENGRGNFPPRFSGLQFPNYSSELNVNALELDDSALYLCASSLASAGWGYGYTFGSGTRLTVV.

The chain has TRBV4-1 and TRBJ2-2; 8 bases map to TRBD1. The germline V gene encodes CDR1 MGHRA and CDR2 YSYEKL. V shed 4 bases and J 0 bases; nucleotides not matched to a gene: 10. The CDR3 is 18 residues long. The CDR3, as DNA: TGCGCCAGCAGCCTTCAGCGTCGACAGGGGACGAACACCGGGGAGCTGTTTTTT. It encodes CASSLQRRQGTNTGELFF.

This chain links TRBV6-5 with TRBJ1-2, with D unclear. CDR3 length: 15 residues. V dropped 3 bases and J dropped 4 bases, with 15 bases sitting between them. The germline V gene has CDR1 MNHEY and CDR2 SVGAGI. The chain's CDR3 is CASSYRSSERYGYTF. DNA of the CDR3: TGTGCCAGCAGTTATCGATCCTCCGAGCGCTATGGCTACACCTTC.

The chain links TRBV28 to TRBJ2-2; TRBD2 might be the D (6 bases). This CDR3 is 16 amino acids long. Germline V lookup: CDR1 MDHEN, CDR2 SYDVKM. The V gene lost 2 bases and the J gene lost 1 base, with 11 bases spanning the gap. Written as DNA, the CDR3 is TGTGCCAGCAGTTTAATGGCGGGGTTGAACACCGGGGAGCTGTTTTTT. It codes for CASSLMAGLNTGELFF.

The rearrangement links TRBV27 to TRBJ2-1; 7 nucleotides match TRBD1. CDR1 MNHEY and CDR2 SMNVEV come from the germline V gene (reference sequence). The ends lost 7 bases at V and 8 bases at J; junction bases unmatched: 8. This CDR3 region has 13 residues. DNA of the CDR3: TGTGCCAGCACCCCGACAGGGATGTATGAGCAGTTCTTC. This translates into CASTPTGMYEQFF.

In nucleotides, the CDR3 is TGTGCCAGCAGTCATCGGACTAGCTCGCGGGCAGATACGCAGTATTTT. Its protein is CASSHRTSSRADTQYF. The gene calls are TRBV28 and TRBJ2-3, with 8 positions matching TRBD2. Germline V gene sequence: CDR1 MDHEN, CDR2 SYDVKM. The CDR3 is 16 residues long. The ends lost 5 bases at V and 4 bases at J; junction bases unmatched: 11.

Comment on this clone: The junction and the germline gene differ at one end; a read error may be behind it. The chain has TRBV7-7 and TRBJ1-1; D is unclear. CDR3 length equals 13 residues. Per the germline V gene, CDR1 is SSHAT and CDR2 is FNYEAQ (reference sequence). This CDR3 is CASSQQQNTEAFF. CDR3 bases: TGTGCTAGCAGCCAACAGCAGAACACTGAAGCTTTCTTT.

The chain links TRBV6-5 to TRBJ2-3, with D perhaps TRBD2 (7 bases). The CDR3 is made up of 15 amino acids. Germline V gives CDR1 MNHEY, CDR2 SVGAGI. The V and J ends lost 1 base and 1 base respectively, with 9 bases between them. CDR3 nucleotide sequence: TGTGCCAGCAGTTACTGGGGGGGCCGCACAGATACGCAGTATTTT. It codes for CASSYWGGRTDTQYF.

This sequence joins TRBV5-6 and TRBJ2-7, with 7 bases fitting TRBD2. V lost 7 bases to trimming and J lost 7 bases; unmatched junction nucleotides: 14. Germline values: CDR1 SGHDT, CDR2 YYEEEE. This CDR3 has 14 residues. DNA of the CDR3: TGTGCCAGCCGGTCACGGGGGGTAGCTCGGGAGCAGTACTTC. Translating it yields CASRSRGVAREQYF.

DNA of the CDR3: TGTGCCAGCACGCCCGAAGGACAGGGAGAATCACCCCTCCACTTT. Protein product: CASTPEGQGESPLHF. The rearrangement links TRBV25-1 to TRBJ1-6, with 8 nucleotides matching TRBD1. The CDR3 runs 15 residues. Germline V lookup: CDR1 MGHDK, CDR2 SYGVNS. Unmatched junction bases numbered 12, after V lost 7 bases and J lost 10 bases. The complete variable domain, with remaining parts taken from reference TRBV25-1 and TRBJ1-6, reads EADIYQTPRYLVIGTGKKITLECSQTMGHDKMYWYQQDPGMELHLIHYSYGVNSTEKGDLSSESTVSRIRTEHFPLTLESARPSHTSQYLCASTPEGQGESPLHFGNGTRLTVT.

The chain carries TRBV27 and TRBJ2-1; possibly TRBD1 for D (6 bases). Germline values: CDR1 MNHEY, CDR2 SMNVEV (reference sequence). This CDR3 contains 14 residues. V was clipped by 8 bases and J by 4 bases, with 15 bases between them. CDR3 amino acids: CASSLQGPYNEQFF. CDR3 sequence (DNA): TGTGCCAGCTCTCTACAGGGACCTTACAATGAGCAGTTCTTC.

The gene calls are TRBV19 and TRBJ2-2; a weak D match, TRBD1 (5 bases). The germline V gene encodes CDR1 LNHDA and CDR2 SQIVND (reference sequence). V lost 5 bases to trimming and J lost 6 bases, with 10 bases between them. The CDR3 runs 13 residues. CDR3 residues: CASSRRDAGELFF. The DNA for the CDR3 is TGTGCCAGTAGTCGCAGGGATGCCGGGGAGCTGTTTTTT. Full variable domain (missing parts from reference TRBV19 and TRBJ2-2): DGGITQSPKYLFRKEGQNVTLSCEQNLNHDAMYWYRQDPGQGLRLIYYSQIVNDFQKGDIAEGYSVSREKKESFPLTVTSAQKNPTAFYLCASSRRDAGELFFGEGSRLTVL.

V and J are TRBV5-4 and TRBJ1-2, with TRBD1 matching 7 bases. The CDR3 runs to 13 residues. V was clipped by 3 bases and J by 8 bases; unmatched bases: 7. Germline values: CDR1 SGHNT, CDR2 YYREEE (reference sequence). In DNA form, the CDR3 reads TGTGCCAGCAGCTGGGGACAGTCTCGGGGCTACACCTTC. Translating it yields CASSWGQSRGYTF.

The CDR3 here is CASNPQGTGGYTF. CDR3 DNA: TGCGCCAGCAACCCACAGGGAACGGGCGGCTACACCTTC. The V call is TRBV5-1, the J call TRBJ1-2, with a weak D call TRBD1 (6 bases). In germline, CDR1 is SGHRS, CDR2 YFSETQ. V was cut by 6 bases and J by 8 bases, with 17 bases left in between. The CDR3 spans 13 residues.

The chain recombines TRBV6-5 with TRBJ1-2; D is ambiguous. The germline gives CDR1 MNHEY, CDR2 SVGAGI. V was cut by 0 bases and J by 6 bases, with 14 bases left in between. The CDR3 totals 15 residues. As DNA, the CDR3 is TGTGCCAGCAGTTACTCGATTGAGGTCGGCAATGGCTACACCTTC. Residues: CASSYSIEVGNGYTF.